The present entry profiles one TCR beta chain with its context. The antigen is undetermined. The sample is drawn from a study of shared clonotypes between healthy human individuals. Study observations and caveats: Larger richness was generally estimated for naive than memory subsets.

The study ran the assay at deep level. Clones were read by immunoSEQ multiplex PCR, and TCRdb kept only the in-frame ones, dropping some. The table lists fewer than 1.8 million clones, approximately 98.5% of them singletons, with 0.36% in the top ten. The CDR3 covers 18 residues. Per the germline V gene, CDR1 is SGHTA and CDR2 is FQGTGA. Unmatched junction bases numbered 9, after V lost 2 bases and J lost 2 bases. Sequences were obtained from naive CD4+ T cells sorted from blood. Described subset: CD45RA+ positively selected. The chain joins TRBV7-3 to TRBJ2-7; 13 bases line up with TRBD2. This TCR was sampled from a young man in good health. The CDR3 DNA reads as TGTGCCAGCAGCTTATACGGACTAGCGGGAGTTTCTCCCTACGAGCAGTACTTC. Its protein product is CASSLYGLAGVSPYEQYF.